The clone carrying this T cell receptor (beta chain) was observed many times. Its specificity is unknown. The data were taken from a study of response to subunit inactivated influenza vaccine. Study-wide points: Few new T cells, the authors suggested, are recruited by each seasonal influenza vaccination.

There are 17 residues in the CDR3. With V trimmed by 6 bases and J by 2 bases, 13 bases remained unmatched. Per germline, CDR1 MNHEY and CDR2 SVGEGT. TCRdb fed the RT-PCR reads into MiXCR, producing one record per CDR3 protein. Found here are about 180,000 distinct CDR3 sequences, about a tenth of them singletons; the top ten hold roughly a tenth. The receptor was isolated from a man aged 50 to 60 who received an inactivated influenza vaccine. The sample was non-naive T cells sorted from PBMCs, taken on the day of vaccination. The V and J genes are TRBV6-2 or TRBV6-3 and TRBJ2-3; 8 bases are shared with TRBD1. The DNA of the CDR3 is TGTGCCAGCAGCGGACAGGGTGGATTCGGCTTCACAGATACGCAGTATTTT. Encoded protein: CASSGQGGFGFTDTQYF.